Below are 8 T cell receptor beta chains sequenced from a single sample in a study of long-term antiretroviral therapy in people with HIV. It was version v3.0 of the immunoSEQ assay that was run at survey level. Repertoires were generated with immunoSEQ multiplex PCR, while TCRdb's copy carries only in-frame clones and drops some. The data show about 21,000 clones, roughly 84% seen once. This specimen was unsorted PBMCs, taken at the start of antiretroviral therapy. These receptors originate from a man aged 50-59 years with HIV.

CDR3: CASSPMATGTSRPQHF. CDR3 bases: TGTGCCAGCAGTCCAATGGCGACAGGGACTAGTCGGCCCCAGCATTTT. The rearrangement uses TRBV28 and TRBJ1-5, with 7 positions matching TRBD1. This CDR3 comprises 16 residues. With 5 bases clipped from V and 9 bases from J, the junction kept 16 bases outside the gene matches. The germline V gene has CDR1 MDHEN and CDR2 SYDVKM.

This clone was found once. The rearrangement uses TRBV14 and TRBJ2-1; D is undetermined. Trimming removed 4 bases from V and 0 bases from J, with 16 bases in between. The CDR3 has 17 amino acids. Germline CDR1 reads SGHDN; CDR2 reads FVKESK. The CDR3 sequence: CASSLRQGQSSYNEQFF. For the CDR3, the DNA is TGTGCCAGCAGCCTACGACAAGGCCAGAGCTCCTACAATGAGCAGTTCTTC.

This chain joins TRBV7-2 and TRBJ2-7, with 14 positions matching TRBD2. This CDR3 comprises 16 residues. The V gene's germline CDR1 is SGHTA and CDR2 FQGNSA. Trimming at V came to 4 bases and at J to 2 bases, leaving 4 bases not matched to a gene. CDR3 DNA: TGTGCCAGCAGCTCCGGACTAGCGGGAGGCACCTACGAGCAGTACTTC. Translating gives CASSSGLAGGTYEQYF.

The chain couples TRBV5-1 to TRBJ2-1, with a tentative D call TRBD1 (5 bases). Trimming left V 1 base short and J 6 bases short, with 11 bases between. Germline lookup yields CDR1 SGHRS and CDR2 YFSETQ. The length of the CDR3 is 14 residues. This CDR3 reads CASSLMGRGNEQFF. DNA of the CDR3: TGCGCCAGCAGCTTGATGGGGCGCGGCAATGAGCAGTTCTTC.

The chain uses TRBV5-4 and TRBJ2-7; D might be TRBD1 (6 bases). The V end was cut by 2 bases, the J end by 0 bases, with 12 bases between. Germline V CDR1 and CDR2: SGHNT, YYREEE (reference sequence). The CDR3 is made up of 15 amino acids. For the CDR3, the DNA is TGTGCCAGCAGCTTCCGAGGGGGAGCCTCCTACGAGCAGTACTTC. This encodes CASSFRGGASYEQYF. Drawing the rest from reference TRBV5-4 and TRBJ2-7, the complete variable domain is ETGVTQSPTHLIKTRGQQVTLRCSSQSGHNTVSWYQQALGQGPQFIFQYYREEENGRGNFPPRFSGLQFPNYSSELNVNALELDDSALYLCASSFRGGASYEQYFGPGTRLTVT.

This clone was found once. The chain has TRBV27 and TRBJ2-1, with D possibly matching TRBD2 (5 bases). V lost 6 bases and J 4 bases, leaving 10 bases between the germline ends. This CDR3 contains 13 residues. Germline CDR1 reads MNHEY; CDR2 reads SMNVEV (reference sequence). DNA for the CDR3: TGTGCCAGCAGCCTACTAGGGTACAATGAGCAGTTCTTC. Amino acid sequence: CASSLLGYNEQFF.

The chain links TRBV7-9 to TRBJ2-7; no clear D gene. The germline CDR1 and CDR2 sequences are SEHNR and FQNEAQ (reference sequence). This CDR3 contains 12 residues. V lost 2 bases and J lost 7, with 9 bases in between. The CDR3 nucleotides read TGTGCCAGCAGCTTAATATATGGGGAGCAGTACTTC. Amino acid sequence: CASSLIYGEQYF.

The CDR3 protein is CAITLDYRPYEQYF. CDR3 nucleotides: TGTGCCATCACCCTAGATTACAGGCCGTACGAGCAGTACTTC. The V gene is TRBV10-3, the J gene TRBJ2-7; D is perhaps TRBD1 (5 bases). The CDR3 is 14 residues long. Germline values: CDR1 ENHRY, CDR2 SYGVKD. The V end lost 7 bases, the J end lost 4 bases, and 17 bases lay between the germline ends.